The 26 T cell receptor beta chains below come from one sample, sequenced in a study of OX40 agonist ivuxolimab in advanced cancers. Only in-frame clones appear in the TCRdb table, and some are missing; sequencing was by immunoSEQ multiplex PCR. Counted here are tens of thousands of clones, about 88% occurring once; the ten biggest clones make up roughly 13%. The material was CD4+ or CD8+ T cells sorted from blood, obtained in a trial of the OX40 agonist ivuxolimab. The origin of the receptors is an adult with an advanced solid tumor such as melanoma, head and neck, liver or kidney cancer.

This clone was detected only a few times. The chain links TRBV19 to TRBJ2-7; D is undetermined. V was pared by 1 base and J by 1 base, with 5 bases between. Germline CDR1 is LNHDA and CDR2 is SQIVND (reference sequence). This CDR3 is built from 13 residues. The CDR3 is CASSIGRSYEQYF. As DNA, the CDR3 is TGTGCCAGTAGTATAGGCAGGTCCTACGAGCAGTACTTC.

The V and J genes are TRBV6-4 and TRBJ2-3, with no clear D. Deletions cut 2 bases from V and 2 bases from J, with 5 bases between. This CDR3 contains 13 residues. CDR1 is MRHNA, CDR2 SNTAGT, per germline. Here the CDR3 reads CASSDRYTDTQYF. The CDR3, as DNA: TGTGCCAGCAGTGACAGGTACACAGATACGCAGTATTTT.

This clone was seen only once. V is TRBV5-1 and J is TRBJ1-1; the D is unclear. CDR3 length equals 13 residues. The germline gives CDR1 SGHRS, CDR2 YFSETQ. With 0 bases removed from V and 6 bases from J, the gap between germline ends came to 9 bases. CDR3 nucleotides: TGCGCCAGCAGCTTGGCGGGGTTCTCTGAAGCTTTCTTT. This encodes CASSLAGFSEAFF.

The rearrangement links TRBV18 to TRBJ2-3; maybe TRBD2 (7 bases). Trimming shortened V by 6 bases and J by 3 bases, and 16 bases separated the two germline ends. The germline CDR1 and CDR2 sequences are KGHSH and LQKENI. There are 15 residues in the CDR3. The DNA for the CDR3 is TGTGCCAGCTCGACAGGACTAGTTCGGACAGATACGCAGTATTTT. It translates to CASSTGLVRTDTQYF.

The chain has TRBV5-1 and TRBJ1-1; TRBD1 is a possible D gene (6 bases). CDR1 is SGHRS and CDR2 is YFSETQ in the germline V gene. With 5 bases removed from V and 11 bases from J, the gap between germline ends came to 22 bases. This CDR3 has 14 amino acids. In nucleotides, the CDR3 is TGCGCCAGCAGAGTGGGAGGGGGAACACCGGGTGCTTTCTTT. Its translation: CASRVGGGTPGAFF.

This clone was seen just once. The same CDR3 is also encoded by other DNA sequences in this sample. The chain has TRBV6-4 and TRBJ2-1; 7 nucleotides agree with TRBD1. The V and J ends lost 2 bases and 7 bases, in that order; junction bases with no gene match: 5. Germline values: CDR1 MRHNA, CDR2 SNTAGT. The CDR3 has 14 amino acids. The chain's CDR3 is CASSDRGLGNEQFF. In DNA form, the CDR3 reads TGTGCCAGCAGTGACAGGGGGCTGGGTAATGAGCAGTTCTTC.

The V and J genes are TRBV11-2 and TRBJ2-5; D unclear. The J call is doubtful: the DNA matches TRBJ2-7 better. Germline V CDR1 and CDR2: SGHAT, FQNNGV. The CDR3 runs to 14 residues. The CDR3 region has the DNA TGTGCCAGCAGCTTAGGGTCGGGTTCCTACGAGCAGTACTTC. Translation gives CASSLGSGSYEQYF.

This chain uses TRBV28 with TRBJ1-1; 9 bases are a match to TRBD1. The V gene end was trimmed by 6 bases and the J gene end by 4 bases; junction bases not matched to a gene: 12. Germline V gives CDR1 MDHEN, CDR2 SYDVKM. The CDR3 covers 16 residues. The CDR3 region has the DNA TGTGCCAGCAGCCCGGGACAGGGAAATATAGGCACTGAAGCTTTCTTT. Its translation is CASSPGQGNIGTEAFF.

This clone was detected only once. One end of the junction does not line up with germline, which may come from a read error. The chain uses TRBV7-7 and TRBJ2-1; D possibly corresponds to TRBD1 (7 bases). This CDR3 is built from 13 residues. Germline V gene data show CDR1 as SSHAT and CDR2 as FNYEAQ (reference sequence). The CDR3 loop is CASSPRRGPEQFF. CDR3 nucleotides: TGTGCTAGCAGCCCACGGAGGGGGCCTGAGCAGTTCTTC.

The chain links TRBV11-2 to TRBJ1-1; D unclear. Trimming removed 4 bases at V and 4 bases at J, with 13 bases between. CDR1 is SGHAT, CDR2 FQNNGV, per germline. This CDR3 has 14 amino acids. The CDR3 nucleotides read TGTGCCAGCAGCTCTTACGGGGTAGGCACTGAAGCTTTCTTT. It codes for CASSSYGVGTEAFF. The variable domain in full, with the rest retrieved from reference TRBV11-2 and TRBJ1-1, is EAGVAQSPRYKIIEKRQSVAFWCNPISGHATLYWYQQILGQGPKLLIQFQNNGVVDDSQLPKDRFSAERLKGVDSTLKIQPAKLEDSAVYLCASSSYGVGTEAFFGQGTRLTVV.

The chain employs TRBV29-1 and TRBJ2-1, with 15 bases lining up with TRBD2. The CDR3 sequence is 13 residues long. CDR1 and CDR2 (germline): SQVTM, ANQGSEA. The CDR3 region is CSTGTSGRNEQFF. Here the CDR3 DNA reads TGCAGTACCGGGACTAGCGGGAGGAATGAGCAGTTCTTC.

The chain uses TRBV19 and TRBJ2-1, with 9 bases matching TRBD2. Germline V gene data show CDR1 as LNHDA and CDR2 as SQIVND (reference sequence). The length of the CDR3 is 19 residues. V lost 3 bases and J lost 3; bases outside the gene matches: 15. This CDR3 is CASSILGVAGEKFYNEQFF. The CDR3 nucleotides read TGTGCCAGTAGTATCCTGGGGGTAGCGGGAGAGAAATTCTACAATGAGCAGTTCTTC.

This chain joins TRBV30 and TRBJ1-4, with D tentatively TRBD1 (5 bases). Trimming removed 0 bases from V and 13 bases from J, with 12 bases in between. The CDR3 runs 12 residues. In germline, CDR1 is GTSNPN, CDR2 SVGIG (reference sequence). Here the CDR3 DNA reads TGTGCCTGGAGTGTGACAGTCGGTATACTGTTTTTT. Protein sequence: CAWSVTVGILFF.

J is TRBJ1-1 and V is TRBV15, with a tentative D call TRBD1 (5 bases). V was cut by 0 bases and J by 4 bases, with 18 bases left in between. Germline CDR1 reads LNHNV; CDR2 reads YYDKDF (reference sequence). The CDR3 sequence is 17 residues long. The CDR3, as DNA: TGTGCCACCAGCAGAGATCGGGCTGGGACCGGGGGCACTGAAGCTTTCTTT. It encodes CATSRDRAGTGGTEAFF.

The genes are TRBV30 and TRBJ1-1, with unresolved D. Germline loops: CDR1 GTSNPN, CDR2 SVGIG (reference sequence). Trimming removed 0 bases from V and 1 base from J, with 12 bases in between. The CDR3 is 15 residues long. The CDR3 coding sequence is TGTGCCTGGAGTGTTACAAAAATACAGAACACTGAAGCTTTCTTT. Encoded protein: CAWSVTKIQNTEAFF.

A single count supports this clone. The chain joins TRBV18 to TRBJ2-1; TRBD2 is a possible D gene (5 bases). The ends were cut back, 3 bases at V and 5 bases at J, with 17 bases in the middle. The germline V gene encodes CDR1 KGHSH and CDR2 LQKENI. CDR3 length: 16 amino acids. In DNA, the CDR3 is TGTGCCAGCTCACCCGGGAACTACGTAACCCACAATGAGCAGTTCTTC. Amino acids: CASSPGNYVTHNEQFF.

The chain combines TRBV7-9 with TRBJ2-7; 8 bases are shared with TRBD2. The CDR3 is 14 residues long. Germline trimming cut 3 bases from V and 7 bases from J; bases unmatched to any gene: 8. Germline values: CDR1 SEHNR, CDR2 FQNEAQ (reference sequence). CDR3 in amino acids: CASSLASGGEEQYF. CDR3 DNA sequence: TGTGCCAGCAGCTTGGCTTCCGGGGGGGAAGAGCAGTACTTC.

This clone occurred once. V is TRBV6-5 and J is TRBJ2-7; D might be TRBD2 (6 bases). The CDR3 contains 15 residues. Germline values: CDR1 MNHEY, CDR2 SVGAGI. The V end lost 0 bases, the J end lost 2 bases, and 11 bases lay between the germline ends. CDR3: CASSYSPSAPYEQYF. Written as DNA, the CDR3 is TGTGCCAGCAGTTACTCCCCTAGCGCTCCCTACGAGCAGTACTTC.

The chain's CDR3 is CASSIPGTSGIRNEQFF. The CDR3 DNA follows: TGTGCCAGCAGTATTCCCGGGACTAGCGGGATTAGAAATGAGCAGTTCTTC. This chain connects TRBV7-9 to TRBJ2-1; 13 positions agree with TRBD2. Unmatched junction bases numbered 12, after V lost 6 bases and J lost 7 bases. This CDR3 region has 17 residues. Per germline, CDR1 SEHNR and CDR2 FQNEAQ (reference sequence). The full variable domain, its missing parts supplied by reference TRBV7-9 and TRBJ2-1, is DTGVSQNPRHKITKRGQNVTFRCDPISEHNRLYWYRQTLGQGPEFLTYFQNEAQLEKSRLLSDRFSAERPKGSFSTLEIQRTEQGDSAMYLCASSIPGTSGIRNEQFFGPGTRLTVL.

The chain is built from TRBV4-1 and TRBJ2-2, with a weak D call TRBD2 (7 bases). CDR3 length equals 17 residues. Trimming shortened V by 2 bases and J by 5 bases, and 18 bases separated the two germline ends. The germline V gene encodes CDR1 MGHRA and CDR2 YSYEKL. The CDR3 sequence is CASSQMLGGRGTGELFF. In nucleotides, the CDR3 is TGCGCCAGCAGCCAAATGTTGGGGGGGCGAGGGACCGGGGAGCTGTTTTTT.

The chain links TRBV19 to TRBJ1-2; D not resolved. Trimming took 3 bases from V and 7 from J, leaving 12 bases between them. CDR3 size: 13 residues. Germline V gene lookup returns CDR1 LNHDA and CDR2 SQIVND (reference sequence). CDR3 protein: CASSMGGYTGYTF. The CDR3 DNA reads as TGTGCCAGTAGTATGGGAGGTTATACTGGCTACACCTTC.

V is TRBV5-1 and J is TRBJ2-7, with D perhaps matching TRBD1 or TRBD2 (5 bases each). The CDR3 runs to 15 residues. The germline V and J ends were trimmed by 5 bases and 3 bases, with 18 bases remaining between them. CDR1 SGHRS and CDR2 YFSETQ come from the germline V gene. CDR3 sequence: CASSSGRMLRYEQYF. CDR3 in DNA: TGCGCCAGCAGTTCGGGACGCATGCTACGCTACGAGCAGTACTTC. Full variable domain (missing parts from reference TRBV5-1 and TRBJ2-7): KAGVTQTPRYLIKTRGQQVTLSCSPISGHRSVSWYQQTPGQGLQFLFEYFSETQRNKGNFPGRFSGRQFSNSRSEMNVSTLELGDSALYLCASSSGRMLRYEQYFGPGTRLTVT.

This clone was recorded a few times. This chain uses TRBV19 with TRBJ1-1; unclear D gene. The CDR3 has 13 residues. Germline-derived CDR1 and CDR2 are LNHDA and SQIVND (reference sequence). Between the trimmed V and J ends, which lost 3 bases and 0 bases, there was a span of 5 bases. For the CDR3, the DNA is TGTGCCAGTAGTATTTCAGTGAACACTGAAGCTTTCTTT. It encodes CASSISVNTEAFF.

The chain combines TRBV9 with TRBJ2-1; 12 bases match TRBD2. Germline V gives CDR1 SGDLS, CDR2 YYNGEE. The V segment lost 4 bases and the J segment 0 bases; nucleotides outside the gene matches: 8. The CDR3 has 18 residues. The CDR3 DNA reads TGTGCCAGCAGCCCCCGACTAGCGGGAGTGGGCTCCTACAATGAGCAGTTCTTC. This translates into CASSPRLAGVGSYNEQFF.

This chain uses TRBV18 with TRBJ2-1, with a weak D call TRBD2 (6 bases). The CDR3 extends over 14 amino acids. V was trimmed by 8 bases and J by 0 bases, leaving 11 bases between them. CDR1 and CDR2 from the germline V gene are KGHSH and LQKENI. The CDR3 reads CASTADYSYNEQFF. Written as DNA, the CDR3 is TGTGCCAGCACCGCGGACTACTCCTACAATGAGCAGTTCTTC.

This chain links TRBV11-2 with TRBJ2-5; D may correspond to TRBD1 or TRBD2 (5 bases each). This CDR3 has 16 amino acids. V lost 1 base, J lost 3 bases, and 15 bases lay in between. CDR1 is SGHAT and CDR2 is FQNNGV in the germline V gene. Here the CDR3 DNA reads TGTGCCAGCAGCTTAGTGTCGGGGAACAGGAAAGAGACCCAGTACTTC. Residues: CASSLVSGNRKETQYF.